This T cell receptor (beta chain) was sequenced during a study of regulatory T cells in long-lasting Graves disease (dated by TCRdb to the early 2020s). In terms of the full investigation: Persistent Graves' disease was defined as antithyroid drug treatment for over 5 years with persistently positive TSH receptor autoantibodies. On average, persistent Graves' disease patients in the clinical cohort had been on antithyroid drugs for approximately ten years. The study was conducted in China and was registered as a clinical trial. Patients with persistent Graves' disease were compared with patients with newly diagnosed Graves' disease using TCR sequencing and RNA sequencing of peripheral blood. A total of around 35 samples underwent TCR sequencing, from about 13 patients with persistent Graves' disease and some 20 patients with newly diagnosed Graves' disease.

Overall results and qualifications from the work: The small sample size was acknowledged by the authors as a limitation that may reduce accuracy. Sequencing and analysis were limited to the TCR beta chain. A larger number of public clonotypes was shared among persistent patients (around 2,700) than among newly diagnosed patients (approximately 1,000). Compared with newly diagnosed patients, persistent Graves' disease patients had lower TCR Shannon entropy and fewer highly expanded clones, which suggests clonal expansion. Persistent disease showed preferential use of TRBV28, TRBJ1-2 and TRBJ2-5, whereas newly diagnosed disease favored TRBV20-1 and TRBJ2-1. Only peripheral blood was studied, because thyroid tissue, the primary lesion, was inaccessible.

About this clonotype: It has no known antigen specificity. No clone much larger than this one lies a single base away; base qualities are absent.

Library generation was performed with multiplex PCR. Sequencing relied on an Illumina HiSeq 4000. iRepertoire HTBI primers and Arm-PCR amplification of CDR3 regions were used to construct TCR beta libraries. Gel purification was performed on PCR products prior to sequencing. The source study handled its data this way. Across samples, roughly 60 TRBV and around 15 TRBJ segments were identified and used for gene usage analysis of CDR3 amino acid clonotypes. COPE and FqMerger were used to merge the filtered high-quality paired reads into contigs. Contigs were aligned with BLAST to IMGT TRBV, TRBD and TRBJ reference genes, and CDR3 was defined per IMGT. Highly expanded clones were defined as clonotypes with a frequency above 0.1%. Shannon entropy was used to measure repertoire diversity, and the Gini coefficient was used to measure V-J evenness. A clonotype was considered public if more than one individual shared it. TCRdb cleaned the public reads at Q25 with fastp, built clones with MiXCR and kept in-frame beta chains. Entries that share a CDR3 protein sequence are merged under the most common genes and DNA. TCRdb, not the authors, supplied the V and J calls. Recorded for this sample are fewer than 450,000 distinct CDR3 sequences; around 24% of them occurred a single time. The leading ten clones occupy roughly 30% of the sample.

Looking up the germline V gene yields CDR1 MNHEY and CDR2 SVGAGI. From the cysteine up to the phenylalanine, the CDR3 has a length of 14 residues. The retained sequence is limited to the CDR3, 42 bases, with the frame set at the first base. Deletion took 2 bases off V and 0 bases off J, with a span of 5 bases between the germline ends. What the time point label conveys for this sample: persistent/refractory GD, antithyroid drugs over 5 years with positive TRAb. For both TCR sequencing and RNA sequencing, RNA was extracted from PBMCs in TRIzol. The diagnosis of Graves' disease was made according to American Thyroid Association guidelines. The patients came from an endocrinology department in Xi'an, China. From each patient, about 8.9 milliliters of peripheral blood was collected into an EDTA anticoagulant tube. Ficoll Paque Plus density gradient separation was used to isolate PBMCs, and no additional T cell sorting was done. An Agilent 2100 Bioanalyzer and agarose gel were used to check RNA quality, and a NanoDrop 2000 was used to measure RNA concentration.

Rearrangement joined TRBV6-5 to TRBJ2-4; no D gene call is confident. The sequence was obtained from a female donor with Graves disease. This specimen was peripheral blood mononuclear cells (PBMCs), taken when the disease was refractory, from a patient treated with antithyroid drugs. The nucleotide sequence reads as follows: TGTGCCAGCAGTTACGAGGTAGCCAAAAACATTCAGTACTTC. This translates into CASSYEVAKNIQYF.